Presented here are 8 T cell receptor beta chains from one specimen sequenced in a study of T cell repertoires in cytomegalovirus infection. TCRdb recomputed calls from the reads with MiXCR, one row per CDR3 protein. The profile covers 900,000 to 950,000 distinct CDR3 sequences, with more than 25% appearing a single time and more than 13% taken by the ten largest. Antigens of these TCRs are unknown. The sequences come from cultured CD8+ T cells from PBMCs, collected from culture after CMV antigen stimulation. The receptors shown here come from a human donor in good health (CMV status not recorded). Some clones in this sample may be carry-over from other donors' samples.

The genes are TRBV28 and TRBJ1-4, with D perhaps TRBD1 (6 bases). Trimming left V 5 bases short and J 8 bases short, with 21 bases between. Germline CDR1 is MDHEN and CDR2 is SYDVKM. The CDR3 covers 16 residues. The CDR3 loop reads CASSPRGGGDSEKLFF. The CDR3 DNA sequence: TGTGCCAGCAGTCCTCGAGGGGGAGGGGACTCCGAAAAACTGTTTTTT. The full variable domain, in which reference TRBV28 and TRBJ1-4 provide the parts outside the CDR3, is DVKVTQSSRYLVKRTGEKVFLECVQDMDHENMFWYRQDPGLGLRLIYFSYDVKMKEKGDIPEGYSVSREKKERFSLILESASTNQTSMYLCASSPRGGGDSEKLFFGSGTQLSVL.

This clonotype was seen repeatedly, ten times or more. V gene TRBV7-6 combines with J gene TRBJ2-7; D gene unclear. The CDR3 spans 14 residues. Trimming took 1 base from V and 7 from J, leaving 14 bases between them. CDR1 and CDR2 (germline): SGHVS, FNYEAQ. CDR3 residues: CASSLGGAYVEQYF. DNA for the CDR3: TGTGCCAGCAGCTTAGGAGGAGCCTACGTGGAGCAGTACTTC.

This clonotype appeared once. With a much larger clone just one base away, this may be a read error. This chain uses TRBV9 with TRBJ2-1, with D perhaps matching TRBD1 or TRBD2 (6 bases each). The CDR3 totals 15 residues. Germline assignment: CDR1 SGDLS and CDR2 YYNGEE. Trimming removed 0 bases at V and 5 bases at J, with 12 bases between. The CDR3 here is CASSVAGATHNEQFF. The CDR3 DNA reads TGTGCCAGCAGCGTAGCGGGGGCCACCCACAATGAGCAGTTCTTC. The whole variable domain, filled in from reference TRBV9 and TRBJ2-1, reads DSGVTQTPKHLITATGQRVTLRCSPRSGDLSVYWYQQSLDQGLQFLIQYYNGEERAKGNILERFSAQQFPDLHSELNLSSLELGDSALYFCASSVAGATHNEQFFGPGTRLTVL.

The chain uses TRBV20-1 and TRBJ2-2; TRBD2 matches 7 bases. This CDR3 has 16 residues. V was clipped by 1 base and J by 8 bases; unmatched bases: 13. The V gene's germline CDR1 is DFQATT and CDR2 SNEGSKA (reference sequence). DNA of the CDR3: TGCAGTGCTAGAGCTTCGAGCGGGGCCCCCAAGGGGGAGCTGTTTTTT. It encodes CSARASSGAPKGELFF.

V is TRBV10-2 and J is TRBJ2-1, with a tentative D call TRBD1 (7 bases). The CDR3 runs 14 residues. Germline CDR1 and CDR2: WSHSY and SAAADI. V lost 7 bases and J 2 bases, leaving 12 bases between the germline ends. CDR3 sequence (DNA): TGCGCCAGCACCGCAGGGGGGCCCTACAATGAGCAGTTCTTC. This encodes CASTAGGPYNEQFF.

The V call is TRBV14, the J call TRBJ2-5; unclear D gene. V gave up 1 base and J gave up 1 base, with 7 bases separating them. CDR1 is SGHDN and CDR2 is FVKESK in the germline V gene. This CDR3 contains 14 residues. The CDR3 bases are TGTGCCAGCAGCCAAGTTTACAGCCAAGAGACCCAGTACTTC. Its protein is CASSQVYSQETQYF.

This chain uses TRBV5-5 with TRBJ2-7, with TRBD2 as a possible D gene (6 bases). CDR1 and CDR2 (germline): SGHKS, YYEKEE (reference sequence). The CDR3 is made up of 12 amino acids. Trimming stripped 7 bases from V and 4 bases from J, with 12 bases between. The chain's CDR3 is CASAGIGYEQYV. Here the CDR3 DNA reads TGTGCCAGCGCGGGGATCGGTTACGAGCAGTACGTC.

The chain links TRBV12-3 or TRBV12-4 to TRBJ1-2; D not resolved. V lost 7 bases and J lost 0, with 12 bases in between. The CDR3 is made up of 14 amino acids. In nucleotides, the CDR3 is TGTGCCAGCACTCACAGTGACTCTAACTATGGCTACACCTTC. Its protein product is CASTHSDSNYGYTF.